Each of the 32 T cell receptor beta chains below was sequenced from the same sample in a study of blood T cell repertoires in COVID-19. Using immunoSEQ multiplex PCR, the repertoire was profiled, and TCRdb retains in-frame clones only, with some absent. The repertoire holds roughly 110,000 clones, with approximately 86% as singletons. Sequenced material: peripheral blood. The receptors shown here come from a man aged 40-49 years with acute or convalescent COVID-19.

The V and J genes are TRBV9 and TRBJ2-4, with 8 bases that match TRBD2. CDR1 is SGDLS and CDR2 is YYNGEE in the germline V gene. This CDR3 has 16 residues. The V gene end was trimmed by 0 bases and the J gene end by 6 bases; junction bases not matched to a gene: 8. The CDR3 DNA reads as TGTGCCAGCAGCGTAGGTAGCGGGGTGGGTCTAAACATTCAGTACTTC. Encoded protein: CASSVGSGVGLNIQYF.

The rearrangement joins TRBV2 to TRBJ1-1; maybe TRBD1 (6 bases). CDR1 is SNHLY, CDR2 FYNNEI, per germline. The ends were cut back, 2 bases at V and 4 bases at J, with 17 bases in the middle. This CDR3 comprises 16 residues. CDR3 in amino acids: CASSEPVGGRSTEAFF. CDR3 nucleotide sequence: TGTGCCAGCAGTGAACCAGTGGGGGGGCGAAGCACTGAAGCTTTCTTT.

V is TRBV30 and J is TRBJ2-1, with 7 bases fitting TRBD2. From germline, CDR1 is GTSNPN and CDR2 SVGIG (reference sequence). This CDR3 is 16 amino acids long. J lost 7 bases, V lost 1 base, and 13 bases had no gene match. The CDR3 spells CAWSDKPWGGQNEQFF. The CDR3 nucleotides are TGTGCCTGGAGTGATAAACCTTGGGGGGGTCAAAATGAGCAGTTCTTC. The full variable domain, rest sourced from reference TRBV30 and TRBJ2-1, is SQTIHQWPATLVQPVGSPLSLECTVEGTSNPNLYWYRQAAGRGLQLLFYSVGIGQISSEVPQNLSASRPQDRQFILSSKKLLLSDSGFYLCAWSDKPWGGQNEQFFGPGTRLTVL.

The chain employs TRBV15 and TRBJ1-3; D perhaps matches TRBD1 (5 bases). Between the trimmed V and J ends, which lost 0 bases and 3 bases, there was a span of 15 bases. The CDR3 totals 17 residues. Per germline, CDR1 LNHNV and CDR2 YYDKDF (reference sequence). The CDR3 nucleotides are TGTGCCACCAGCAGAGATGGAGGGGCCTCCGGTGGAAACACCATATATTTT. Translated, it gives CATSRDGGASGGNTIYF.

The V call is TRBV30, the J call TRBJ1-2; D is possibly TRBD1 (6 bases). V was cut by 0 bases and J by 5 bases, with 13 bases left in between. CDR1 and CDR2 from the germline V gene are GTSNPN and SVGIG (reference sequence). This CDR3 has 14 residues. The CDR3 DNA follows: TGTGCCTGGAGTGTAGGGGGACACCTGTATGGCTACACCTTC. It encodes CAWSVGGHLYGYTF.

CDR3 protein: CASRQATGQSYGYTF. CDR3 bases: TGTGCCAGCAGACAGGCTACGGGACAGAGCTATGGCTACACCTTC. The gene calls are TRBV4-2 and TRBJ1-2; 7 bases are shared with TRBD1. The germline V gene encodes CDR1 LGHNA and CDR2 YNFKEQ. There are 15 residues in the CDR3. V lost 6 bases to trimming and J lost 4 bases; unmatched junction nucleotides: 11.

As to this clone: At the DNA level, this CDR3 is encoded by other sequences in the same sample as well. This chain uses TRBV6-1 with TRBJ1-2; D gene uncertain. CDR1 is MNHNS and CDR2 is SASEGT in the germline V gene. The CDR3 runs 13 residues. The V and J ends lost 2 bases and 2 bases respectively, with 6 bases between them. The CDR3 DNA is TGTGCCAGCAGTGAAAGGAGAAACTATGGCTACACCTTC. This translates into CASSERRNYGYTF.

This clone was observed once. The chain carries TRBV3-1 (or the pseudogene TRBV3-2) and TRBJ2-7; TRBD2 aligns across 10 bases. CDR1 is LGHDT, CDR2 YNNKEL, per germline (reference sequence). The junction had 5 bases not matched to a gene; V was cut back by 4 bases and J by 2 bases. The CDR3 runs to 15 residues. This chain's CDR3 is CASSPGLAETYEQYF. The CDR3 DNA is TGTGCCAGCAGCCCCGGACTAGCGGAAACCTACGAGCAGTACTTC.

This clone is a singleton in its sample. The chain joins TRBV7-9 to TRBJ1-3; D unresolved. V was shortened by 1 base and J by 0 bases, with 7 bases between the two germline ends. CDR1 is SEHNR and CDR2 is FQNEAQ in the germline V gene (reference sequence). This CDR3 is built from 15 residues. For the CDR3, the DNA is TGTGCCAGCAGCTTAGTTGGGAGCTCTGGAAACACCATATATTTT. This gives the protein CASSLVGSSGNTIYF.

The V and J genes are TRBV2 and TRBJ2-3, with 15 bases lining up with TRBD2. Germline V gives CDR1 SNHLY, CDR2 FYNNEI. The CDR3 covers 17 residues. The ends lost 4 bases at V and 3 bases at J; junction bases unmatched: 5. The CDR3 protein is CASSGTSGRGRTDTQYF. CDR3 bases: TGTGCCAGCAGTGGGACTAGCGGGAGGGGAAGGACAGATACGCAGTATTTT.

This clone was seen more than once but under ten times. The J gene is TRBJ1-3, the V gene TRBV7-9; D unresolved. CDR3 length: 16 amino acids. Germline V lookup: CDR1 SEHNR, CDR2 FQNEAQ (reference sequence). V lost 1 base and J lost 0, with 10 bases in between. The DNA of the CDR3 is TGTGCCAGCAGCTTAGGTATGGGGAGCTCTGGAAACACCATATATTTT. The encoded protein is CASSLGMGSSGNTIYF.

The chain joins TRBV19 to TRBJ2-7; D possibly corresponds to TRBD1 (6 bases). V was cut by 10 bases and J by 4 bases, with 17 bases left in between. The CDR3 is made up of 13 amino acids. Per the germline V gene, CDR1 is LNHDA and CDR2 is SQIVND (reference sequence). In DNA, the CDR3 is TGTGCCACCCGCCGGCAGGGGAGTTACGAGCAGTACTTC. It codes for CATRRQGSYEQYF.

The CDR3 DNA reads as TGTGCCAGCAGCCCGATGGGACAGGGGGCGCGTGATAACTATGGCTACACCTTC. Its translation: CASSPMGQGARDNYGYTF. This chain joins TRBV7-2 and TRBJ1-2, with 12 bases matching TRBD1. Trimming cost V 5 bases and J 1 base; bases outside gene matches: 11. Germline assignment: CDR1 SGHTA and CDR2 FQGNSA. This CDR3 has 18 residues.

The rearrangement uses TRBV25-1 and TRBJ2-3, with 8 bases aligning to TRBD2. This CDR3 is 16 amino acids long. CDR1 and CDR2 from the germline V gene are MGHDK and SYGVNS. After removal of 5 bases from V and 0 bases from J, the junction contained 7 bases not matched to a gene. CDR3 coding DNA: TGTGCCAGCAGTCAAGGACTAGCCCTTAGCACAGATACGCAGTATTTT. Amino acid sequence: CASSQGLALSTDTQYF. The full variable domain, completed using reference TRBV25-1 and TRBJ2-3, is EADIYQTPRYLVIGTGKKITLECSQTMGHDKMYWYQQDPGMELHLIHYSYGVNSTEKGDLSSESTVSRIRTEHFPLTLESARPSHTSQYLCASSQGLALSTDTQYFGPGTRLTVL.

The chain has TRBV18 and TRBJ1-1; possibly TRBD1 for D (6 bases). The CDR3 has 14 residues. Trimming cost V 6 bases and J 4 bases, with 15 bases left between them. Per the germline V gene, CDR1 is KGHSH and CDR2 is LQKENI. CDR3 nucleotide sequence: TGTGCCAGCTCTCTTAAACAGGGTAGCACTGAAGCTTTCTTT. This codes for CASSLKQGSTEAFF.

This chain joins TRBV18 and TRBJ2-3; 7 nucleotides agree with TRBD1. Germline CDR1 KGHSH, CDR2 LQKENI. Trimming cost V 0 bases and J 6 bases; bases outside gene matches: 9. The CDR3 totals 16 residues. CDR3 sequence reads: CASSPPRSQGEDTQYF. CDR3 bases: TGTGCCAGCTCACCACCGAGGAGTCAGGGGGAGGATACGCAGTATTTT. The whole variable domain, filled in from reference TRBV18 and TRBJ2-3, reads NAGVMQNPRHLVRRRGQEARLRCSPMKGHSHVYWYRQLPEEGLKFMVYLQKENIIDESGMPKERFSAEFPKEGPSILRIQQVVRGDSAAYFCASSPPRSQGEDTQYFGPGTRLTVL.

The chain couples TRBV13 to TRBJ1-2; 9 bases are a match to TRBD1. The CDR3 extends over 13 amino acids. Trimming cost V 6 bases and J 5 bases; bases outside gene matches: 4. Germline V lookup: CDR1 PRHDT, CDR2 FYEKMQ (reference sequence). The CDR3 nucleotides are TGTGCCAGCAGAGGACAGGGGTTTTATGGCTACACCTTC. It is translated as CASRGQGFYGYTF.

The chain employs TRBV7-6 and TRBJ2-7; D not resolved. The CDR3 consists of 12 residues. V was clipped by 1 base and J by 2 bases, with 3 bases between them. Germline CDR1 and CDR2: SGHVS and FNYEAQ. DNA of the CDR3: TGTGCCAGCAGCTTAGGTACCTACGAGCAGTACTTC. Translating it yields CASSLGTYEQYF.

This chain connects TRBV2 to TRBJ2-3; 8 positions agree with TRBD1. The germline CDR1 and CDR2 sequences are SNHLY and FYNNEI. V trimming: 6 bases; J trimming: 6 bases; junction bases outside the gene matches: 8. CDR3 length: 14 residues. CDR3 residues: CASSPLTGVDTQYF. The CDR3 bases are TGTGCCAGCAGCCCATTGACAGGGGTGGATACGCAGTATTTT.

To note about this clone: One end of the junction does not line up with germline, which may come from a read error. This sequence joins TRBV15 and TRBJ2-6; weak D call: TRBD1 (5 bases). The germline V gene encodes CDR1 LNHNV and CDR2 YYDKDF (reference sequence). The CDR3 length is 15 residues. CDR3 in DNA: TGTGCCACCAGCAGAGCGATCTCTGGGGCCAACGTCTTGACTTTC. Its protein is CATSRAISGANVLTF.

V usage is TRBV4-2 and J usage is TRBJ1-2; 8 bases match TRBD1. The CDR3 is made up of 14 amino acids. Looked up from germline, CDR1 is LGHNA and CDR2 is YNFKEQ. The V gene end was trimmed by 3 bases and the J gene end by 3 bases; junction bases not matched to a gene: 3. The CDR3 sequence: CASSHPQGDYGYTF. The CDR3 DNA reads as TGTGCCAGCAGCCATCCACAGGGGGACTATGGCTACACCTTC.

V is TRBV3-1 (or the pseudogene TRBV3-2) and J is TRBJ2-1, with 11 positions matching TRBD2. The length of the CDR3 is 15 residues. The V segment lost 4 bases and the J segment 5 bases; nucleotides outside the gene matches: 4. Germline CDR1 and CDR2: LGHDT and YNNKEL (reference sequence). The CDR3 loop is CASSLRTSGHNEQFF. Written as DNA, the CDR3 is TGTGCCAGCAGCCTACGGACTAGCGGGCACAATGAGCAGTTCTTC.

The V and J genes are TRBV19 and TRBJ2-1, with D unclear. Germline CDR1 reads LNHDA; CDR2 reads SQIVND (reference sequence). The germline V and J ends were trimmed by 3 bases and 5 bases, with 8 bases remaining between them. This CDR3 contains 13 residues. This chain's CDR3 is CASSIQVHNEQFF. CDR3 nucleotide sequence: TGTGCCAGTAGTATTCAGGTGCACAATGAGCAGTTCTTC.

This chain's CDR3 is CASSTGTFTGELFF. The CDR3 nucleotides are TGTGCCAGCTCGACCGGGACTTTCACCGGGGAGCTGTTTTTT. The V call is TRBV9, the J call TRBJ2-2, with D possibly TRBD2 on 6 matching bases. The germline V gene encodes CDR1 SGDLS and CDR2 YYNGEE. With 7 bases removed from V and 4 bases from J, the gap between germline ends came to 14 bases. The CDR3 loop spans 14 amino acids.

The chain's CDR3 is CASSPASENIQYF. CDR3 in DNA: TGTGCCAGCTCACCAGCGTCTGAAAACATTCAGTACTTC. V is TRBV18 and J is TRBJ2-4; D is unclear. From germline, CDR1 is KGHSH and CDR2 LQKENI. V lost 2 bases and J lost 5, with 7 bases in between. CDR3 length equals 13 residues.

The chain recombines TRBV7-7 with TRBJ2-5; weak D call: TRBD2 (7 bases). Germline V gives CDR1 SSHAT, CDR2 FNYEAQ (reference sequence). There are 13 residues in the CDR3. V lost 3 bases and J lost 5, with 10 bases in between. CDR3 in amino acids: CASSFGGRETQYF. Written as DNA, the CDR3 is TGTGCCAGCAGCTTCGGGGGGCGTGAGACCCAGTACTTC.

The CDR3 spells CANGRENEKLFF. In DNA form, the CDR3 reads TGTGCCAACGGACGGGAGAATGAAAAACTGTTTTTT. This chain links TRBV7-9 with TRBJ1-4, with D hard to call. CDR3 length equals 12 residues. Germline lookup yields CDR1 SEHNR and CDR2 FQNEAQ (reference sequence). The germline V and J ends were trimmed by 10 bases and 5 bases, with 11 bases remaining between them.

The V call is TRBV20-1, the J call TRBJ2-5; D gene uncertain. Germline V gene sequence: CDR1 DFQATT, CDR2 SNEGSKA (reference sequence). Trimming removed 3 bases from V and 4 bases from J, with 9 bases in between. This CDR3 is built from 12 residues. The CDR3 spells CSASGQSETQYF. The CDR3, as DNA: TGCAGTGCTAGTGGCCAGTCAGAGACCCAGTACTTC.

This rearrangement joins TRBV11-3 to TRBJ2-2; the match to TRBD2 covers 7 bases. J gave up 3 bases and V 5 bases, and 9 bases lay outside the gene matches. This CDR3 is 16 amino acids long. Germline loops: CDR1 SGHNT, CDR2 YENEEA. CDR3 in DNA: TGTGCCAGCAGCCCGGGAGGTGATATTCACACCGGGGAGCTGTTTTTT. Translation gives CASSPGGDIHTGELFF.

This chain uses TRBV30 with TRBJ2-7; tentatively, D is TRBD2 (5 bases). Germline V CDR1 and CDR2: GTSNPN, SVGIG (reference sequence). With 7 bases removed from V and 0 bases from J, the gap between germline ends came to 16 bases. The CDR3 is made up of 14 amino acids. The CDR3 DNA is TGTGCCTCGGAGGTACAGTCTCGCTCCTACGAGCAGTACTTC. As protein: CASEVQSRSYEQYF.

The chain carries TRBV30 and TRBJ1-4; D perhaps matches TRBD1 (5 bases). In germline, CDR1 is GTSNPN, CDR2 SVGIG (reference sequence). V was cut by 5 bases and J by 4 bases, with 11 bases left in between. The CDR3 covers 13 residues. CDR3 coding DNA: TGTGCCTGGTCCCCGGGGGTTAATGAAAAACTGTTTTTT. Amino acids: CAWSPGVNEKLFF.

The CDR3 spells CASSQNRGENEKLFF. The CDR3 DNA reads TGTGCCAGTAGTCAAAACAGGGGCGAGAATGAAAAACTGTTTTTT. The chain carries TRBV19 and TRBJ1-4; 7 bases map to TRBD1. Germline loops: CDR1 LNHDA, CDR2 SQIVND (reference sequence). With V trimmed by 5 bases and J by 5 bases, 8 bases remained unmatched. The CDR3 runs 15 residues.